This TCR beta chain was observed in a study of persistence of HIV-infected CD4 T cells. Whole-study findings and limits: Compared with CD3/CD28-stimulated cells, CMV- and Gag-responding cells showed lower TCRbeta richness. Proviral oligoclonality tracked with TCR oligoclonality within the same sorted cells.

Cells were stimulated with CMV-infected fibroblast lysates at roughly 9.1 ug/mL. Memory cells lacking CD40L and CD69 with high CD45RO were sorted. For at least 4 years, plasma HIV-1 RNA was undetectable (<50 copies/mL). Donors had CD4+ T cell counts above 400 cells/uL and were CMV-seropositive. Sequencing used immunoSEQ version 4 in survey mode. TCRdb's copy holds only in-frame clones and misses some; the assay was immunoSEQ multiplex PCR. The sample records 25,000 to 35,000 clones, roughly 80% being singletons. As for this clone: Its antigen is still unknown.

Specimen: CD4+ T cells sorted from PBMCs after roughly 18-hour stimulation, collected from a patient who received antiretroviral therapy. The clonotype originates from an adult man with HIV who was CMV-seropositive.

CDR3 loop: CASSPTGREEKLFF. In DNA form, the CDR3 reads TGTGCCAGCAGCCCAACCGGTAGGGAGGAAAAACTGTTTTTT. This chain connects TRBV5-4 to TRBJ1-4; D remains unclear. This CDR3 has 14 residues. Germline CDR1 SGHNT, CDR2 YYREEE (reference sequence). V shed 4 bases and J shed 8 bases, with 15 bases lying between them.